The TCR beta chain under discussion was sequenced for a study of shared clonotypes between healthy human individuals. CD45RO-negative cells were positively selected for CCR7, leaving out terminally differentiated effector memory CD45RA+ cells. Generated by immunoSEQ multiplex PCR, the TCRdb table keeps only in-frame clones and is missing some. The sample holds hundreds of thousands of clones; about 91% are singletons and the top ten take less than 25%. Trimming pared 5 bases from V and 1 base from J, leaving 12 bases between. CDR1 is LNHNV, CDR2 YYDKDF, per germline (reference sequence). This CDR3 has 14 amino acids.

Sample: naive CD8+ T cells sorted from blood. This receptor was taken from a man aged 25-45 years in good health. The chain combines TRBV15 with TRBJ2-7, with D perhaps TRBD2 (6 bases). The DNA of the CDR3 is TGTGCCACCAGCTCCGGAGGGACTTCCTACGAGCAGTACTTC. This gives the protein CATSSGGTSYEQYF.